This is a list of T cell receptor beta chains from one sample in a study of shared T cell receptors in the human thymus. Sequenced by immunoSEQ multiplex PCR; TCRdb stores in-frame clones only, minus some. The sample shows approximately 490,000 clones, 78% of them seen only once. These data are also associated with another study on human thymus T cells.

The sequenced material came from thymocytes. The receptors here all came from a boy under three years old with a congenital heart defect. CDR3s include the opening cysteine and the closing phenylalanine or tryptophan. A D gene is named only where the DNA matches it firmly. Part of the rows lack a size; the others show once, few, many or a class for expanded clones.

abundance,d_gene,j_gene,v_gene,CDR3nt,CDR3aa
few,TRBD1,TRBJ1-2,TRBV6-4,TGTGCCAGCAGTGAAAGAGTACAGGGGGCGAGTCGTGGCTACACCTTC,CASSERVQGASRGYTF
few,TRBD1,TRBJ1-3,TRBV15,TGTGCCACCAGGGGAGACAGGGCCTCTGGAAACACCATATATTTT,CATRGDRASGNTIYF
.,TRBD2,TRBJ2-7,TRBV10-1,TGCGCCAGCAGTGAACTAGCGGGAGCCTACGAGCAGTACTTC,CASSELAGAYEQYF
.,.,TRBJ2-7,TRBV29-1,TGCAGCGCGCGAACAGGGACCTACGAGCAGTACTTC,CSARTGTYEQYF
.,.,TRBJ2-3,TRBV28,TGTGCCAGCAGTTTATCCCGGGAGAGGACAGATACGCAGTATTTT,CASSLSRERTDTQYF
.,.,TRBJ2-1,TRBV7-8,TGTGCCAGCAGCACGGCTCCACCGACTAAATACAATGAGCAGTTCTTC,CASSTAPPTKYNEQFF
.,.,TRBJ1-3,TRBV21-1,TGTGCCAGCAGCAAAGAGGAGTCAGGGGTGGGAAACACCATATATTTT,CASSKEESGVGNTIYF
.,.,TRBJ2-7,TRBV30,TGTGCCTGGCAGAGGGGCAGGGGAGTACCTAAACCTCTCTCCTACGAGCAGTACTTC,CAWQRGRGVPKPLSYEQYF
.,TRBD2,TRBJ2-1,TRBV4-3,TGCGCCAGCAGAGCGGGACGCGACAATGAGCAGTTCTTC,CASRAGRDNEQFF
few,TRBD2,TRBJ2-1,TRBV4-1,TGCGCCAGCAGCCTTCGGCGGGAGGCCTGGGAGGATGAGCAGTTCTTC,CASSLRREAWEDEQFF
.,.,TRBJ2-6,TRBV18,TGTGCCAGCTCAGGGACATACTCTGGGGCCAACGTCCTGACTTTC,CASSGTYSGANVLTF
.,.,TRBJ1-5,TRBV19,TGTGCCAGTAGTTACGGGGATGGGACAAATCAGCCCCAGCATTTT,CASSYGDGTNQPQHF
.,.,TRBJ2-7,TRBV30,TGTGCCTGGGTTGCGGGGCCCTACGAGCAGTACTTC,CAWVAGPYEQYF
.,TRBD2,TRBJ2-1,TRBV18,TGTGCCAGCTCACAAGTTAGCGGGAGGGCCCCCTACAATGAGCAGTTCTTC,CASSQVSGRAPYNEQFF
.,TRBD1,TRBJ1-3,TRBV18,TGTGCCAGCTCACCAACACAGGGGGTCTCTGGAAACACCATATATTTT,CASSPTQGVSGNTIYF
.,.,TRBJ2-7,TRBV4-1,TGCGCCAGCAGCCAACGCGTATCGAGCTCCTACGAGCAGTACTTC,CASSQRVSSSYEQYF
.,.,TRBJ1-2,TRBV15,TGTGCCACCAGCAGGTTGGGAATATACCCCCGCCGGGGCTATGGCTACACCTTC,CATSRLGIYPRRGYGYTF
.,TRBD2,TRBJ2-3,TRBV27,TGTGCCAGCAGTAAACCCAAGACTAGCGGGAGATTTCGCGGGACAGATACGCAGTATTTT,CASSKPKTSGRFRGTDTQYF
.,.,TRBJ1-1,TRBV4-3,TGCGCCAGCAGCCAAGTCCGCTGGCCGCCACCCGCTTTCTTT,CASSQVRWPPPAFF
.,.,TRBJ2-5,TRBV29-1,TGCAGCGTTCCGGACTCCCCTCTGCACCCCCAAGAGACCCAGTACTTC,CSVPDSPLHPQETQYF
.,TRBD2,TRBJ2-7,TRBV15,TGTGCCACCAGCAGGGACCCGGGACTAGCTGTATACGAGCAGTACTTC,CATSRDPGLAVYEQYF
once,TRBD2,TRBJ2-1,TRBV4-1,TGCGCCAGCAGCCAAGATGCGGGAGTTTGCCAATGTGAGCAGTTCTTC,CASSQDAGVCQCEQFF
.,.,TRBJ2-7,TRBV14,TGTGCCAGCAGCCAAGATCCGGGATCCCCGGGCGCCTACCACGAGCAGTACTTC,CASSQDPGSPGAYHEQYF
.,TRBD1,TRBJ1-2,TRBV9,TGTGCCAGCAGCCAAACCCGGGACAGGTCCAAAAACAGGGGTGGCTACACCTTC,CASSQTRDRSKNRGGYTF
.,.,TRBJ2-7,TRBV7-2,TGTGCCAGCAGCTTAGCGGCGGGACCCTCCTACGAGCAGTACTTC,CASSLAAGPSYEQYF
.,.,TRBJ2-7,TRBV28,TGTGCCAGCCAGCCCCCAGGGGATTGGTTGGGCGAGCAGTACTTC,CASQPPGDWLGEQYF
.,.,TRBJ1-5,TRBV5-3,TGTGCCAGAGTGAGGGAAAATAGCAATCAGCCCCAGCATTTT,CARVRENSNQPQHF
.,TRBD1,TRBJ2-3,TRBV11-1,TGTGCCAGCAGCTTAGGACAGGGGGGAGACACAGATACGCAGTATTTT,CASSLGQGGDTDTQYF
.,.,TRBJ2-7,TRBV4-1,TGCGCCAGCAGCCTAACCCGGACTGACTACGAGCAGTACTTC,CASSLTRTDYEQYF
few,TRBD2,TRBJ2-1,TRBV7-2,TGTGCCAGCAGCTTAGCGGCTAGCGGGGGCGGGGATGAGCAGTTCTTC,CASSLAASGGGDEQFF
.,.,TRBJ2-5,TRBV18,TGTGCCAGCTCACCACTCGGGAGACAAGAGACCCAGTACTTC,CASSPLGRQETQYF
.,TRBD2,TRBJ2-2,TRBV25-1,TGTGCCAGCAGTAGCCAGCGGGAGGGGACCGGGGAGCTGTTTTTT,CASSSQREGTGELFF
.,.,TRBJ2-7,TRBV10-3,TGTGCCATCAGTGTCGTACAGGGCCCTTCCTACGAGCAGTACTTC,CAISVVQGPSYEQYF
few,.,TRBJ2-7,TRBV7-7,TGTGCCAGCAGCTTTAGAGTCCTCCGGGGTTCCTACGAGCAGTACTTC,CASSFRVLRGSYEQYF
once,TRBD1,TRBJ2-1,TRBV2,TGTGCCAGCAGTGCAGCGACAGGGGGCATCGGCCACAATGAGCAGTTCTTC,CASSAATGGIGHNEQFF
few,.,TRBJ2-5,TRBV10-3,TGTGCCACCCCCCCTCATCGGGAGACCCAGTACTTC,CATPPHRETQYF
.,TRBD2,TRBJ2-1,TRBV5-1,TGCGCCAGCAGCTTGGGGGATGCGAAGGAATTAGCGGGGGACAATGAGCAGTTCTTC,CASSLGDAKELAGDNEQFF
few,TRBD2,TRBJ2-7,TRBV4-1,TGCGCCAGCAGCCGAGGGACTAGCGGACCAAACTCCTACGAGCAGTACTTC,CASSRGTSGPNSYEQYF
few,TRBD1,TRBJ2-7,TRBV29-1,TGCAGCGTTGATCGGGGACAGGGGGTCCACGAGCAGTACTTC,CSVDRGQGVHEQYF
once,.,TRBJ2-3,TRBV6-5,TGTGCCAGCAGTTACCGTAAGCGGGCCACAGATACGCAGTATTTT,CASSYRKRATDTQYF
few,TRBD1,TRBJ1-5,TRBV27,TGTGCCAGCAGTTTACAGGGGGCTGGCAATCAGCCCCAGCATTTT,CASSLQGAGNQPQHF
.,TRBD1,TRBJ1-5,TRBV23-1,TGCGCCAGCAGTCAACCGGGACGGACAGGTCGTCAGCCCCAGCATTTT,CASSQPGRTGRQPQHF
.,.,TRBJ2-1,TRBV7-2,TGTGCCAGCAGCTTTAGAGCGGCTTACAATGAGCAGTTCTTC,CASSFRAAYNEQFF
.,.,TRBJ2-7,TRBV15,TGTGCCACCAGCGCCGGGACATCGCCCTACGAGCAGTACTTC,CATSAGTSPYEQYF
.,TRBD1,TRBJ2-7,TRBV30,TGTGCCTGGAGTGTACCCGGGACAGGGGACTACGAGCAGTACTTC,CAWSVPGTGDYEQYF
once,TRBD1,TRBJ1-1,TRBV4-2,TGTGCCAGCAGCCAAGCCTGGGACAGGAGAACGGCCACTGAAGCTTTCTTT,CASSQAWDRRTATEAFF
once,TRBD2,TRBJ2-7,TRBV30,TGTGCCTGGAAGCGGCCTAGCGGATACTACGAGCAGTACTTC,CAWKRPSGYYEQYF
.,TRBD1,TRBJ2-1,TRBV11-2,TGTGCCAGCAGCTTAGGCCGGGACAGGGGGTCCTACAATGAGCAGTTCTTC,CASSLGRDRGSYNEQFF
.,.,TRBJ1-2,TRBV5-1,TGCGCCAGCAGCTTGGCCAGGAAAAACTATGGCTACACCTTC,CASSLARKNYGYTF
.,.,TRBJ1-2,TRBV12-5,TGTGCTAGTGGTTTGGTACAAAGGGTCAGGGTCCCGGAATTGTATGGCTACACCTTC,CASGLVQRVRVPELYGYTF
.,.,TRBJ1-2,TRBV6-1,TGTGCCCACAGGACCTCCTATGGCTACACCTTC,CAHRTSYGYTF
.,.,TRBJ2-7,TRBV2,TGTGCCAGCAGCTCTCACGAGCAGTACTTC,CASSSHEQYF
.,TRBD1,TRBJ1-4,TRBV19,TGTGCCAGTATACGGACAGGGGCAAGTGAAAAACTGTTTTTT,CASIRTGASEKLFF
few,TRBD2,TRBJ2-7,TRBV11-2,TGTGCCAGCAGCCCGCGGGAGGGCGACGAGCAGTACTTC,CASSPREGDEQYF